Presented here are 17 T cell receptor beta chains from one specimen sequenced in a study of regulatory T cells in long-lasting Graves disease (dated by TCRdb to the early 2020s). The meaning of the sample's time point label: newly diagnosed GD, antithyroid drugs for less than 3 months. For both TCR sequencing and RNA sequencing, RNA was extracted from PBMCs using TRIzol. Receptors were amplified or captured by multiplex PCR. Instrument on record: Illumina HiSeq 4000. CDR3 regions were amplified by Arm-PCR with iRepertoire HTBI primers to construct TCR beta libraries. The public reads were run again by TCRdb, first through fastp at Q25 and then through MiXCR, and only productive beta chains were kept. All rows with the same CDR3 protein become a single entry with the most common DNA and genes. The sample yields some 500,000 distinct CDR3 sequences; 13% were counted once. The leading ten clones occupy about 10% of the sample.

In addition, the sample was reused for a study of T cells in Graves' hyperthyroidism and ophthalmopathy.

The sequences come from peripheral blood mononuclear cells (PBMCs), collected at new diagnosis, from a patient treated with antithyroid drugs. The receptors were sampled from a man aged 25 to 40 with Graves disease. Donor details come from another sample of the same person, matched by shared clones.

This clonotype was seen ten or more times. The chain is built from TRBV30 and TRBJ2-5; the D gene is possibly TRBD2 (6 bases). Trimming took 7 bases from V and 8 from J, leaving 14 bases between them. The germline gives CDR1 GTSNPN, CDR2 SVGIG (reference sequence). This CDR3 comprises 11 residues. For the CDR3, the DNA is TGTGCCTCCCGGGACTCGGCCACCCAGTACTTC. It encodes CASRDSATQYF.

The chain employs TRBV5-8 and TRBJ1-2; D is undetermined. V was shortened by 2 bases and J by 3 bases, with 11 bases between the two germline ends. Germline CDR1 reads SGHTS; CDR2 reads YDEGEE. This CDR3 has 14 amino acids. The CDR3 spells CASSFPVVDYGYTF. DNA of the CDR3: TGTGCCAGCAGCTTCCCGGTTGTGGACTATGGCTACACCTTC.

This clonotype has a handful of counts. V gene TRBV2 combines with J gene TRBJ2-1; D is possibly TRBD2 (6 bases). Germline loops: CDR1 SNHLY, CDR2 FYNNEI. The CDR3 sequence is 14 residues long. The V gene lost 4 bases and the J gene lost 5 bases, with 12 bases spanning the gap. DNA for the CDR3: TGTGCCAGCAGTGGCAGGGAGCGGGACAATGAGCAGTTCTTC. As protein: CASSGRERDNEQFF.

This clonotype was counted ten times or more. CDR3 sequence: CASSRTGTGVDEQFF. The CDR3 bases are TGCGCCAGCAGCCGAACCGGGACAGGGGTTGATGAGCAGTTCTTC. J is TRBJ2-1 and V is TRBV5-1; the match to TRBD1 covers 10 bases. The CDR3 is made up of 15 amino acids. Germline trimming cut 4 bases from V and 8 bases from J; bases unmatched to any gene: 9. From germline, CDR1 is SGHRS and CDR2 YFSETQ.

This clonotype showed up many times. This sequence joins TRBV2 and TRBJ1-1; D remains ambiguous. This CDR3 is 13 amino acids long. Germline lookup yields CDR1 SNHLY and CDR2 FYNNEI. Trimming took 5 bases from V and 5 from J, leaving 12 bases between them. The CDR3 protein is CASSNDPGTEAFF. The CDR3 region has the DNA TGTGCCAGCAGTAATGATCCGGGAACTGAAGCTTTCTTT. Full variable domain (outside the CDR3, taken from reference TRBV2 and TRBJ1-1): EPEVTQTPSHQVTQMGQEVILRCVPISNHLYFYWYRQILGQKVEFLVSFYNNEISEKSEIFDDQFSVERPDGSNFTLKIRSTKLEDSAMYFCASSNDPGTEAFFGQGTRLTVV.

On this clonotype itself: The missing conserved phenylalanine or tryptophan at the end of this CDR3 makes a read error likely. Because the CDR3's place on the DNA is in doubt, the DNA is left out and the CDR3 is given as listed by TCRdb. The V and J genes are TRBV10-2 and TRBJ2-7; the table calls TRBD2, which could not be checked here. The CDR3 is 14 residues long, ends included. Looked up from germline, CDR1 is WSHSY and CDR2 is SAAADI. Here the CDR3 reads CARNGTSSFSSSTS.

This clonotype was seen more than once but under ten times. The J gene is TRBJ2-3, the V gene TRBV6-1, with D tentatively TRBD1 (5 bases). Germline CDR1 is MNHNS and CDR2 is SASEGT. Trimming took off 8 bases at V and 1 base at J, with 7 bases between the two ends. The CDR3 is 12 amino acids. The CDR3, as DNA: TGTGCCAGCCTAGGGGGCACAGATACGCAGTATTTT. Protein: CASLGGTDTQYF.

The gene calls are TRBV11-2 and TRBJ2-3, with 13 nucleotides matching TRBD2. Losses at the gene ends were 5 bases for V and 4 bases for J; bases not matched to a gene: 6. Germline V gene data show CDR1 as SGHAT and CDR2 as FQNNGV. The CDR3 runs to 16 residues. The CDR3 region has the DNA TGTGCCAGCAGCCGACTAGCGGGAGGACCCTCAGATACGCAGTATTTT. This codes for CASSRLAGGPSDTQYF.

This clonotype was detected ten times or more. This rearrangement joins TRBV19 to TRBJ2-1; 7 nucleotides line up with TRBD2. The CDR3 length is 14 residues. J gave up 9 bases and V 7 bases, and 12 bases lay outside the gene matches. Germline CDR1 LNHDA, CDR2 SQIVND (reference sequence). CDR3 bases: TGTGCCAGTAAGGAGACTAGCTTGCCCCTTGAGCAGTTCTTC. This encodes CASKETSLPLEQFF.

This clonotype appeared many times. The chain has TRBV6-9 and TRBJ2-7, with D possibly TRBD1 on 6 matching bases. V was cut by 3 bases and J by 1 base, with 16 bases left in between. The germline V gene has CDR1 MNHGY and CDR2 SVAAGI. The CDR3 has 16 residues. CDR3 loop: CASSYSLRQVSYEQYF. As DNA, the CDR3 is TGTGCCAGCAGTTACTCTTTACGACAGGTATCCTACGAGCAGTACTTC.

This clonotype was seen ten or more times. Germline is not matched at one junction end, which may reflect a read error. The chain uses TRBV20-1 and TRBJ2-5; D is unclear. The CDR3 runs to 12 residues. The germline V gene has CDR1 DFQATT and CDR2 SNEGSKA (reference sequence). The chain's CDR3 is CSAREVEETQYF. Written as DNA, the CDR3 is TGCAGTGCCAGAGAGGTGGAGGAGACCCAGTACTTC.

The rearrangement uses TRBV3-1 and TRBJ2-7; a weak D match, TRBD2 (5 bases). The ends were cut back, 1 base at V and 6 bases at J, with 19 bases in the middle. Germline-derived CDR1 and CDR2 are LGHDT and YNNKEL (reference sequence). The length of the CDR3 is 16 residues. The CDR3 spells CASSQGTGYLTVEQYF. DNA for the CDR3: TGTGCCAGCAGCCAAGGCACGGGGTACCTGACGGTCGAGCAGTACTTC.

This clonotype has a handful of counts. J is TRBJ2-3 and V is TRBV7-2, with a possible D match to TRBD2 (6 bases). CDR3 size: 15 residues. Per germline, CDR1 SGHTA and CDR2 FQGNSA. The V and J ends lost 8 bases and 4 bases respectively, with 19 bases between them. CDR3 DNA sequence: TGTGCCAGCGGGCGGGCGGGAAGGGCTGCAGATACGCAGTATTTT. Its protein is CASGRAGRAADTQYF.

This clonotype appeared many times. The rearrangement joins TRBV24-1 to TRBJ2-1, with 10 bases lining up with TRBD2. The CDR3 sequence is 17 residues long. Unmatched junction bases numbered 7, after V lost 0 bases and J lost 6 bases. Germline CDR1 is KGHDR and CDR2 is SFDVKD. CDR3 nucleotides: TGTGCCACCAGTGATTTGCAAAGTCTAGCGGGAGCCAATGAGCAGTTCTTC. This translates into CATSDLQSLAGANEQFF.

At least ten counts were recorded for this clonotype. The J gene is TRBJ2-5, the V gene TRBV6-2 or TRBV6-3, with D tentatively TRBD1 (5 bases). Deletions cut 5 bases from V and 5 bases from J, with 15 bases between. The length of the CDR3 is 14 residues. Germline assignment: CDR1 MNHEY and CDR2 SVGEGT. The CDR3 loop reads CASSTRQNWETQYF. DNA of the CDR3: TGTGCCAGCAGTACCCGACAGAATTGGGAGACCCAGTACTTC.

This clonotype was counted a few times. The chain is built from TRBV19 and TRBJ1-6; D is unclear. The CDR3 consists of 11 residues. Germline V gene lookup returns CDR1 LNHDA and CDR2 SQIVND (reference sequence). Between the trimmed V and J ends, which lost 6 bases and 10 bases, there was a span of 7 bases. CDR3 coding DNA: TGTGCCAGTAGGGGCGGCTCACCCCTCCACTTT. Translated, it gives CASRGGSPLHF.

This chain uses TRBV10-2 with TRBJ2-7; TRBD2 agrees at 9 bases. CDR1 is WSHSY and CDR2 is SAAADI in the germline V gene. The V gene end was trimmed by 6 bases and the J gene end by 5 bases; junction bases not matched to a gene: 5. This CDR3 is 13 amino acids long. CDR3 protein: CASRLAGNNEQYF. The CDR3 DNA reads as TGCGCCAGCAGGCTAGCGGGGAACAACGAGCAGTACTTC.